This T cell receptor (beta chain) was sequenced for a study of T cell responses to AZD1222 COVID-19 vaccine. General study results and limits: The study identified only a handful of AZD1222 recipients as seropositive at baseline. Researchers took repertoire samples only after the peak T cell response had come. Vaccine-associated CD4 TCRs spanned spike, dominant at 160-218 and 743-854.

The table came from immunoSEQ multiplex PCR; TCRdb's copy has only in-frame clones and leaves some out. This table holds more than 150,000 clones, roughly 91% found once. This CDR3 is 14 amino acids long. With 4 bases removed from V and 4 bases from J, the gap between germline ends came to 16 bases. Germline V gives CDR1 SQVTM, CDR2 ANQGSEA. As regards this clone: What it binds is unknown.

The sequencing here drew on peripheral blood, taken 28 days after the second AZD1222 dose. This receptor was taken from an adult who received the AZD1222 COVID-19 vaccine. V usage is TRBV29-1 and J usage is TRBJ1-2; D may be TRBD1 (5 bases). As DNA, the CDR3 is TGCAGCGTTGTTTCTGGGACTATGGGCTATGGCTACACCTTC. Translating gives CSVVSGTMGYGYTF. The full variable domain, rest sourced from reference TRBV29-1 and TRBJ1-2, is SAVISQKPSRDICQRGTSLTIQCQVDSQVTMMFWYRQQPGQSLTLIATANQGSEATYESGFVIDKFPISRPNLTFSTLTVSNMSPEDSSIYLCSVVSGTMGYGYTFGSGTRLTVV.